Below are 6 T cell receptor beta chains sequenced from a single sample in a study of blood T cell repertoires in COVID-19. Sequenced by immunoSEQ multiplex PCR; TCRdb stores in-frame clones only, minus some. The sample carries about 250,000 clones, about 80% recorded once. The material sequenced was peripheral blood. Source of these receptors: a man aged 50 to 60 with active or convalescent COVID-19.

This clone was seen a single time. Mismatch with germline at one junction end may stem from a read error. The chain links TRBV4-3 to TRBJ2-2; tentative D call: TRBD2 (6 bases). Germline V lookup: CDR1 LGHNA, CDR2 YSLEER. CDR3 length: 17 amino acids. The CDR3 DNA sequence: TGCACCAGCAGCCAAGGGGCGCGGGGCGCGAACACCGGGGAGCTGTTTTTT. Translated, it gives CTSSQGARGANTGELFF.

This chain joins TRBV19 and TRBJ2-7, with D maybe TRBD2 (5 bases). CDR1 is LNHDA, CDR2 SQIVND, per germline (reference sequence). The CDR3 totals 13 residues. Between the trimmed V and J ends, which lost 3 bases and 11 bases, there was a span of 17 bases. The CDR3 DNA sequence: TGTGCCAGTAGTATGGGAGAGGCAGCCCGGAAGTACTTC. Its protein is CASSMGEAARKYF.

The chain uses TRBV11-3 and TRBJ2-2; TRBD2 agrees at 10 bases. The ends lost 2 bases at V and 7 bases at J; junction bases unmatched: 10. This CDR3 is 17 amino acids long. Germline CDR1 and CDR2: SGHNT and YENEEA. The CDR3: CASSLRNSGGADGELFF. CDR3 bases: TGTGCCAGCAGCTTACGAAACAGCGGGGGGGCCGACGGGGAGCTGTTTTTT.

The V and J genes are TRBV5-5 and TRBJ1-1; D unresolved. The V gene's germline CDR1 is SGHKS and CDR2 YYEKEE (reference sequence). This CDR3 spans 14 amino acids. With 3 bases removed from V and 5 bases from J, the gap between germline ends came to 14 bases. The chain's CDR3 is CASSSTTYMTEAFF. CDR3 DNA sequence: TGTGCCAGCAGCTCCACTACCTACATGACTGAAGCTTTCTTT.

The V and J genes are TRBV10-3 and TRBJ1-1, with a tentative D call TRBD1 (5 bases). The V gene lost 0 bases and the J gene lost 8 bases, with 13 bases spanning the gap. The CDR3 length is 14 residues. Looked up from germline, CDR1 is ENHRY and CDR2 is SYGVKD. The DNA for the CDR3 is TGTGCCATCAGTGAGTCGACGAACTCAGGGGAAGCTTTCTTT. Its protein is CAISESTNSGEAFF.

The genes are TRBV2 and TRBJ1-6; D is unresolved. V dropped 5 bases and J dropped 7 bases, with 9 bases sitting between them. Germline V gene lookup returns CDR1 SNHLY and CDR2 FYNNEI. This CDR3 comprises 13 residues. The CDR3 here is CASSLPRNSPLHF. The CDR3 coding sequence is TGTGCCAGCAGTCTCCCGAGAAATTCACCCCTCCACTTT.